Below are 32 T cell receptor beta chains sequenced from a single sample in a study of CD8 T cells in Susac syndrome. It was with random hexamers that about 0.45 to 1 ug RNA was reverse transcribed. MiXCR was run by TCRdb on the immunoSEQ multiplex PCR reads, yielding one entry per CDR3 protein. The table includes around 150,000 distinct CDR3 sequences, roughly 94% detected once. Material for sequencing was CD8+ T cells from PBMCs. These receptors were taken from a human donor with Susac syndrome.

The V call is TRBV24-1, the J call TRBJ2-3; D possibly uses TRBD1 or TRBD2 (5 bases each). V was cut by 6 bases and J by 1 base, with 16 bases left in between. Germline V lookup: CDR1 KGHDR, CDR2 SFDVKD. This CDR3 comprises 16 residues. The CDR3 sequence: CATSHPREFGTDTQYF. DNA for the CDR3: TGTGCCACCAGTCACCCCAGGGAGTTTGGCACAGATACGCAGTATTTT.

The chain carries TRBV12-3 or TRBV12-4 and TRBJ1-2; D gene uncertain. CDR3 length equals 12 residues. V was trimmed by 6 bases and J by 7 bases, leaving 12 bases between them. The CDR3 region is CASREIRGGYTF. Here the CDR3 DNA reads TGTGCCAGCAGGGAGATTCGGGGTGGCTACACCTTC.

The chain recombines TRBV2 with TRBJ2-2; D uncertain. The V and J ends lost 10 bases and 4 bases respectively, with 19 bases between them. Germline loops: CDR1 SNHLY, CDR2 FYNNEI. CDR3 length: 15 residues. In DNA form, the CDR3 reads TGTGCCACCTACAGCCGCCCTTCGGGCACCGGGGAGCTGTTTTTT. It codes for CATYSRPSGTGELFF.

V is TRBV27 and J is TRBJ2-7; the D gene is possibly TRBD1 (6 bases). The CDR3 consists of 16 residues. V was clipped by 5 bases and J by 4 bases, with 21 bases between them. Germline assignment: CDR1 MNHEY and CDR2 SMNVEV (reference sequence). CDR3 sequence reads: CASSLDPQGTPYEQYF. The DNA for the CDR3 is TGTGCCAGCAGTCTCGACCCCCAGGGGACACCTTACGAGCAGTACTTC.

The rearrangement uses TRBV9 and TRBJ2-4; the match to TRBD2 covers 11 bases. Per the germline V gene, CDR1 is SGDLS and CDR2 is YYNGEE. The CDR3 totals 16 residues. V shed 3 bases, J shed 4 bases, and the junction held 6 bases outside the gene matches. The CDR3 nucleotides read TGTGCCAGCAGCGATACTAGCGGGGGTATAAAAAACATTCAGTACTTC. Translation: CASSDTSGGIKNIQYF.

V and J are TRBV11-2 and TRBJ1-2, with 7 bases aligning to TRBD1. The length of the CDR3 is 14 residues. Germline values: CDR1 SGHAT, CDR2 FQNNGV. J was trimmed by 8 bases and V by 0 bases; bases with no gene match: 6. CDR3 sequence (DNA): TGTGCCAGCAGCTTAGATTGGCAGGGGGGAGGCTACACCTTC. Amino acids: CASSLDWQGGGYTF.

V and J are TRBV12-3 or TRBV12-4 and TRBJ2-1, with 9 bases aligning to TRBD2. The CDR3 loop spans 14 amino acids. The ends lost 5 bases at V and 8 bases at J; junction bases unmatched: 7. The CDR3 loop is CASSVSGSRDEQFF. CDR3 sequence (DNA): TGTGCCAGCAGTGTTAGCGGGAGTCGAGATGAGCAGTTCTTC.

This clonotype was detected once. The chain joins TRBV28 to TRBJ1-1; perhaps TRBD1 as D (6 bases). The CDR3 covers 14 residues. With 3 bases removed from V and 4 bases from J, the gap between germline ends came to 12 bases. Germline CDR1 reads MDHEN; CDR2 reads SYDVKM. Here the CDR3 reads CASSFHLGGTEAFF. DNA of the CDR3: TGTGCCAGCAGTTTTCACCTAGGGGGCACTGAAGCTTTCTTT.

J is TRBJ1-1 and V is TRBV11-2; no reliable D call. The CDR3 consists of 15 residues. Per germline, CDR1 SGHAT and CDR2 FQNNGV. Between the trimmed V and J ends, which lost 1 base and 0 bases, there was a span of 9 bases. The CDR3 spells CASSLGAALNTEAFF. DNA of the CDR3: TGTGCCAGCAGCTTAGGGGCAGCCCTGAACACTGAAGCTTTCTTT. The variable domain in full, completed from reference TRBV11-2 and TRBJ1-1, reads EAGVAQSPRYKIIEKRQSVAFWCNPISGHATLYWYQQILGQGPKLLIQFQNNGVVDDSQLPKDRFSAERLKGVDSTLKIQPAKLEDSAVYLCASSLGAALNTEAFFGQGTRLTVV.

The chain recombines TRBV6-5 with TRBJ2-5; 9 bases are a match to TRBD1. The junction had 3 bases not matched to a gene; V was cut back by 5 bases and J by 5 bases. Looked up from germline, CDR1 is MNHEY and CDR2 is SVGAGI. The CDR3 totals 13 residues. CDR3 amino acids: CASSTGGYETQYF. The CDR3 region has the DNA TGTGCCAGCAGTACAGGGGGCTATGAGACCCAGTACTTC.

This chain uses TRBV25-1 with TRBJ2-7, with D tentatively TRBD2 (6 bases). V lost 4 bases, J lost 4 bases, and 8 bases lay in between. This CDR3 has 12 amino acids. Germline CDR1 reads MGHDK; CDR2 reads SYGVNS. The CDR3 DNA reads TGTGCCAGCAGTGGGGGAGGTTACGAGCAGTACTTC. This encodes CASSGGGYEQYF.

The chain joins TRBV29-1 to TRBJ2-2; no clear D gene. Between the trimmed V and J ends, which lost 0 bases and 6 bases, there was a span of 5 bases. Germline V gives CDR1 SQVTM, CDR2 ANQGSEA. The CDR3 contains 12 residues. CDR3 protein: CSVEDLAGELFF. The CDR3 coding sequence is TGCAGCGTTGAAGATCTGGCCGGGGAGCTGTTTTTT.

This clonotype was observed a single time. The CDR3 reads CSANHPGESYNEQFF. CDR3 DNA sequence: TGCAGTGCTAACCATCCGGGAGAATCCTACAATGAGCAGTTCTTC. V gene TRBV20-1 combines with J gene TRBJ2-1; D might be TRBD2 (6 bases). Germline V gene lookup returns CDR1 DFQATT and CDR2 SNEGSKA (reference sequence). The CDR3 runs 15 residues. V was pared by 4 bases and J by 1 base, with 14 bases between.

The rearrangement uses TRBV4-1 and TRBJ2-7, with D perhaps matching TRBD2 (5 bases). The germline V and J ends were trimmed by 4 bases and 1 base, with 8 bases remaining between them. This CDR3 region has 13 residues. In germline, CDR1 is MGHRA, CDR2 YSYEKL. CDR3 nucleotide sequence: TGCGCCAGCAGCCGACTACGATCCTACGAGCAGTACTTC. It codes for CASSRLRSYEQYF.

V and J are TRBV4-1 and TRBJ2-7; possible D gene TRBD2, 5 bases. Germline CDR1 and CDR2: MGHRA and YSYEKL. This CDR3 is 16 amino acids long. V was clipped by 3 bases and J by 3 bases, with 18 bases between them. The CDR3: CASSHGTGSRIYEQYF. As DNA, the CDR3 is TGCGCCAGCAGCCACGGCACGGGAAGTAGGATCTACGAGCAGTACTTC.

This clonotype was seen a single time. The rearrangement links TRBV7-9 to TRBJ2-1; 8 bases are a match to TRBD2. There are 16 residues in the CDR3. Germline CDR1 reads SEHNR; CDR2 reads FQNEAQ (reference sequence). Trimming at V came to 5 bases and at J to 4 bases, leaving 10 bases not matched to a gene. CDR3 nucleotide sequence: TGTGCCAGCAGCCCCGCACTAGCGGTTACTTACAATGAGCAGTTCTTC. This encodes CASSPALAVTYNEQFF. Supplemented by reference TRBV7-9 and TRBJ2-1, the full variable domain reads DTGVSQNPRHKITKRGQNVTFRCDPISEHNRLYWYRQTLGQGPEFLTYFQNEAQLEKSRLLSDRFSAERPKGSFSTLEIQRTEQGDSAMYLCASSPALAVTYNEQFFGPGTRLTVL.

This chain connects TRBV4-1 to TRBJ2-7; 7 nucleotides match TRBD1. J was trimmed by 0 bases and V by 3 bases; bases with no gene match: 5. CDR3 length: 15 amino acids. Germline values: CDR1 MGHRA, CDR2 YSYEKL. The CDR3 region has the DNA TGCGCCAGCAGCCAGCGACAGGGCTCCTCCTACGAGCAGTACTTC. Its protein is CASSQRQGSSYEQYF.

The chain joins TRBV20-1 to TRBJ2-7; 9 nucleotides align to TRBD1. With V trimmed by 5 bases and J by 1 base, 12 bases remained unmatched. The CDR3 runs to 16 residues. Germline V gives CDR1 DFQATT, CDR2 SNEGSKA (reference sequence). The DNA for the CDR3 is TGCAGTGCTGATTTTTTGGGGGACAGGGATTCCTACGAGCAGTACTTC. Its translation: CSADFLGDRDSYEQYF.

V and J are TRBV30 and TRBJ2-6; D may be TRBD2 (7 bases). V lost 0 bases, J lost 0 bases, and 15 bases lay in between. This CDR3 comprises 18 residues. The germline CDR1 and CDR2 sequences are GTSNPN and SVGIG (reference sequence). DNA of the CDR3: TGTGCCTGGAGTGTAGAACAGGGAGGGGTCTCTGGGGCCAACGTCCTGACTTTC. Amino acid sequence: CAWSVEQGGVSGANVLTF. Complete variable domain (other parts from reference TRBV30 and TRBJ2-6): SQTIHQWPATLVQPVGSPLSLECTVEGTSNPNLYWYRQAAGRGLQLLFYSVGIGQISSEVPQNLSASRPQDRQFILSSKKLLLSDSGFYLCAWSVEQGGVSGANVLTFGAGSRLTVL.

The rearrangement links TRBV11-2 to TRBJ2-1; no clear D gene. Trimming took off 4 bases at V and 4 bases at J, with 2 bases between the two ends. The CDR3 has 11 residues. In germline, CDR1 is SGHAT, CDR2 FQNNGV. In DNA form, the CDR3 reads TGTGCCAGCAGCTATTACAATGAGCAGTTCTTC. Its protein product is CASSYYNEQFF. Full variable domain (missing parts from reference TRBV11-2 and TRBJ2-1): EAGVAQSPRYKIIEKRQSVAFWCNPISGHATLYWYQQILGQGPKLLIQFQNNGVVDDSQLPKDRFSAERLKGVDSTLKIQPAKLEDSAVYLCASSYYNEQFFGPGTRLTVL.

CDR3 coding DNA: TGTGCCAGCAGCTTATGGGCAGGGGAAACCTACGAGCAGTACTTC. It encodes CASSLWAGETYEQYF. The chain joins TRBV7-9 to TRBJ2-7; maybe TRBD1 (6 bases). Germline V gives CDR1 SEHNR, CDR2 FQNEAQ (reference sequence). V lost 2 bases, J lost 2 bases, and 13 bases lay in between. This CDR3 is built from 15 residues.

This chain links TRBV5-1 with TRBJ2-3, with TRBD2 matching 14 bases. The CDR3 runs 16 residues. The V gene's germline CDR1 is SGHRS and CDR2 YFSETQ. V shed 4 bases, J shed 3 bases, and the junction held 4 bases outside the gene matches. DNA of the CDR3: TGCGCCAGCAGCCCCCGGACTAGCGGGAGGACAGATACGCAGTATTTT. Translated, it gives CASSPRTSGRTDTQYF.

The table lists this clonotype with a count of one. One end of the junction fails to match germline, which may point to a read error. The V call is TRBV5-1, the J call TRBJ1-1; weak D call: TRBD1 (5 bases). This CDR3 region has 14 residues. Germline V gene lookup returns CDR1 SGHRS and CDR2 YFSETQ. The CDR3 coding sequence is TGCGCCAGCTCTAGGTTCTCCTTAGGGACTGAAACTTTCTTT. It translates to CASSRFSLGTETFF.

The CDR3, as DNA: TGTGCCAGCAGTGGCTGGAGTAGCGGGAGTTTCAATGAGCAGTTCTTC. Its translation is CASSGWSSGSFNEQFF. This rearrangement joins TRBV6-4 to TRBJ2-1, with 9 bases identical to TRBD2. The CDR3 covers 16 residues. Unmatched junction bases numbered 10, after V lost 4 bases and J lost 6 bases. Germline V CDR1 and CDR2: MRHNA, SNTAGT.

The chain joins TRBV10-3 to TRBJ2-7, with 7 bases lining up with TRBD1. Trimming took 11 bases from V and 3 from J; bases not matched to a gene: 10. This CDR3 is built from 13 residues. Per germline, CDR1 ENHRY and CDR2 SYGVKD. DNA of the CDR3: TGTGCCGCTGGAACAGGGGACCGCTACGAGCAGTACTTC. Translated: CAAGTGDRYEQYF.

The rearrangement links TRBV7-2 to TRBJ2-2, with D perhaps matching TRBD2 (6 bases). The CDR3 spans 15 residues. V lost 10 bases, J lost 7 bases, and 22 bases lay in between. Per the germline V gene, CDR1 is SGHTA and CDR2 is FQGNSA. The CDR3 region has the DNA TGTGCCATCCCCTTCACTGGCGGGATAGGCGGGGAGCTGTTTTTT. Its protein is CAIPFTGGIGGELFF.

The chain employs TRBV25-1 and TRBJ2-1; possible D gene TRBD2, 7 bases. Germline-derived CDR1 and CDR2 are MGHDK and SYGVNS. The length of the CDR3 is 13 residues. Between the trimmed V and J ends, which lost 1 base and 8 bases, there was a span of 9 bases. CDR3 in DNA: TGTGCCAGCAGTGAATGGGGGGGCGATGAGCAGTTCTTC. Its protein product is CASSEWGGDEQFF.

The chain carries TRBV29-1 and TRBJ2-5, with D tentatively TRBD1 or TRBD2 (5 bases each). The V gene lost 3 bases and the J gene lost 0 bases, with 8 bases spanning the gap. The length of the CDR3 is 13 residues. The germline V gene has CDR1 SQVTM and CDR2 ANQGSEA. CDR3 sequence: CSVDEGYQETQYF. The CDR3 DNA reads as TGCAGCGTTGACGAGGGGTACCAAGAGACCCAGTACTTC.

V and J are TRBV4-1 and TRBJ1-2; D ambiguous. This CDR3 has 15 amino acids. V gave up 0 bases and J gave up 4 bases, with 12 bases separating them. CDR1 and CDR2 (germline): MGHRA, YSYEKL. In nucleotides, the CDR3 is TGCGCCAGCAGCCAAGAGTCACCTTCTCCCTATGGCTACACCTTC. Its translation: CASSQESPSPYGYTF.

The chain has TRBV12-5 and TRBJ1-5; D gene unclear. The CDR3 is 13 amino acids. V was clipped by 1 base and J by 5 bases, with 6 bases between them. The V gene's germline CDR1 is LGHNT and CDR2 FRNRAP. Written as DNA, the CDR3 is TGTGCTAGTGGTTTGGGGGTCCATCAGCCCCAGCATTTT. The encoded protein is CASGLGVHQPQHF.

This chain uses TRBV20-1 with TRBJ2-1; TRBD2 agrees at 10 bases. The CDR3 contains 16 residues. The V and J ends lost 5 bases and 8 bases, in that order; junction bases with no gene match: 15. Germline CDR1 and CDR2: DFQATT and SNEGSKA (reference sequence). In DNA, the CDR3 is TGCAGTGCTGGCCGAAAGCTAGCGGGAGACATCGATGAGCAGTTCTTC. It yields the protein CSAGRKLAGDIDEQFF.

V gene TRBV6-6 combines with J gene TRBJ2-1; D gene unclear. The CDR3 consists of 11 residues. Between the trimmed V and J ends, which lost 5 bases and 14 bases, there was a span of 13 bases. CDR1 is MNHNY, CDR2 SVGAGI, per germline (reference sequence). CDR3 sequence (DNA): TGTGCCAGCAGTCCGGCTATCCACGAGTTCTTC. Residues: CASSPAIHEFF.